This T cell receptor (beta chain) was sequenced for a study of blood T cell repertoires in COVID-19. Participants spanned ages roughly 18 to 90 years and resided in 20 to 30 US areas. Among Cohort 3 donors, those recovered had two negative PCRs, clearance, or symptom resolution. The protocol was immunoSEQ multiplex PCR, while the TCRdb copy is restricted to in-frame clones and leaves out a portion. The sample shows about 380,000 clones, about 87% of them seen only once. Trimming at V came to 2 bases and at J to 4 bases, leaving 7 bases not matched to a gene. CDR1 is SQVTM, CDR2 ANQGSEA, per germline. The CDR3 loop spans 15 amino acids.

This chain links TRBV29-1 with TRBJ1-2; 10 bases align to TRBD1. The sequence was collected from a man aged 25-40 years who had recovered from COVID-19. The sample taken for sequencing was PBMCs or T cells enriched from blood (not recorded which). CDR3 loop: CSVESRDRGVYGYTF. For the CDR3, the DNA is TGCAGCGTTGAATCACGGGACAGGGGTGTCTATGGCTACACCTTC.